Below, 15 T cell receptor beta chains from the same sample are listed, as sequenced in a study of blood T cell repertoires in COVID-19 (TCRdb year 2020). Library creation used the immunoSEQ multiplex PCR assay. As stored in TCRdb, this immuneACCESS dataset retains in-frame rearrangements with V and J assigned. A fraction of the clones does not appear; measured against another copy, unresolved V genes explain less than half of the discrepancy, and the remainder lacks a known reason. A total of under 350,000 clones appear in this sample, roughly nine tenths of them only once. Of the sample, about 2.4% falls within the top ten clones. The sample comprised PBMCs or T cells enriched from blood (not recorded which). The receptors here all came from a man aged 55 to 70 who had recovered from COVID-19.

The chain combines TRBV7-9 with TRBJ2-1; 7 nucleotides match TRBD2. The CDR3 loop spans 15 amino acids. V shed 0 bases, J shed 6 bases, and the junction held 5 bases outside the gene matches. From germline, CDR1 is SEHNR and CDR2 FQNEAQ (reference sequence). CDR3 sequence: CASSLARGTINEQFF. The CDR3, as DNA: TGTGCCAGCAGCTTAGCGCGGGGGACTATCAATGAGCAGTTCTTC.

A single count supports this clone. The rearrangement uses TRBV4-3 and TRBJ1-6; D ambiguous. The CDR3 has 15 amino acids. The germline CDR1 and CDR2 sequences are LGHNA and YSLEER. V lost 1 base and J 7 bases, leaving 11 bases between the germline ends. This CDR3 is CASSQVWQNNSPLHF. Written as DNA, the CDR3 is TGCGCCAGCAGCCAAGTATGGCAGAACAATTCACCCCTCCACTTT.

The chain couples TRBV29-1 to TRBJ1-4, with D possibly being TRBD1 (6 bases). The V end lost 6 bases, the J end lost 8 bases, and 16 bases lay between the germline ends. The CDR3 has 13 amino acids. Germline CDR1 reads SQVTM; CDR2 reads ANQGSEA. The CDR3 is CSVRTVLDEKLFF. The CDR3 DNA is TGCAGCGTGAGGACAGTTTTAGACGAAAAACTGTTTTTT.

The rearrangement links TRBV7-3 to TRBJ2-1; TRBD2 agrees at 10 bases. Trimming cost V 1 base and J 5 bases; bases outside gene matches: 5. Germline V gene sequence: CDR1 SGHTA, CDR2 FQGTGA. The CDR3 length is 16 residues. The CDR3 DNA sequence: TGTGCCAGCAGCTTAATACTAGCGGGACCTGACAATGAGCAGTTCTTC. It yields the protein CASSLILAGPDNEQFF.

This chain joins TRBV21-1 and TRBJ1-5; TRBD1 is taken as the D call from the table, unchecked against the DNA. TRBV21-1 is deemed a pseudogene. The CDR3 runs 17 residues. In DNA, the CDR3 is TGTGCCAGCAGACAGGAAACAGGGGAATATAGCAATCAGCCCCAGCATTTT. Translation: CASRQETGEYSNQPQHF.

A note on this clone: Other DNA sequences within the sample encode an identical CDR3. The chain carries TRBV3-1 (or the pseudogene TRBV3-2) and TRBJ1-1; unclear D gene. CDR1 LGHDT and CDR2 YNNKEL come from the germline V gene (reference sequence). The CDR3 spans 14 residues. V was pared by 0 bases and J by 4 bases, with 9 bases between. The CDR3 sequence: CASSQERGSTEAFF. DNA for the CDR3: TGTGCCAGCAGCCAAGAGCGGGGAAGCACTGAAGCTTTCTTT.

This CDR3 is CASSFLNSGGSDTQYF. The CDR3 bases are TGCGCCAGCAGCTTCCTGAACAGCGGGGGTTCAGATACGCAGTATTTT. The V gene is TRBV5-1, the J gene TRBJ2-3; 8 bases map to TRBD2. The CDR3 extends over 16 amino acids. Germline CDR1 SGHRS, CDR2 YFSETQ. V shed 2 bases and J 4 bases; nucleotides not matched to a gene: 9. The variable domain in full, with the rest retrieved from reference TRBV5-1 and TRBJ2-3, is KAGVTQTPRYLIKTRGQQVTLSCSPISGHRSVSWYQQTPGQGLQFLFEYFSETQRNKGNFPGRFSGRQFSNSRSEMNVSTLELGDSALYLCASSFLNSGGSDTQYFGPGTRLTVL.

The chain recombines TRBV10-2 with TRBJ1-5; D gene unclear. Trimming left V 0 bases short and J 1 base short, with 4 bases between. Germline CDR1 reads WSHSY; CDR2 reads SAAADI. The CDR3 spans 14 residues. The DNA of the CDR3 is TGCGCCAGCAGTGAGTCGGCAAGCAATCAGCCCCAGCATTTT. Protein: CASSESASNQPQHF.

The table lists this clone with a count of one. V is TRBV5-4 and J is TRBJ2-1; 9 bases are a match to TRBD1. The junction had 3 bases not matched to a gene; V was cut back by 5 bases and J by 3 bases. The CDR3 runs to 14 residues. Per germline, CDR1 SGHNT and CDR2 YYREEE (reference sequence). The CDR3 DNA reads as TGTGCCAGCAGTCGACAGGGGGACTACAATGAGCAGTTCTTC. The encoded protein is CASSRQGDYNEQFF. The full variable domain, completed using reference TRBV5-4 and TRBJ2-1, is ETGVTQSPTHLIKTRGQQVTLRCSSQSGHNTVSWYQQALGQGPQFIFQYYREEENGRGNFPPRFSGLQFPNYSSELNVNALELDDSALYLCASSRQGDYNEQFFGPGTRLTVL.

The chain's CDR3 is CASRTGDTGELFF. The CDR3 nucleotides are TGTGCCAGCAGAACAGGGGACACCGGGGAGCTGTTTTTT. This chain connects TRBV12-3 or TRBV12-4 to TRBJ2-2; 7 bases align to TRBD1. V shed 6 bases, J shed 3 bases, and the junction held 1 base outside the gene matches. This CDR3 region has 13 residues.

The rearrangement links TRBV6-5 to TRBJ1-6, with 7 bases aligning to TRBD1. V was clipped by 2 bases and J by 7 bases; unmatched bases: 5. The CDR3 is made up of 15 amino acids. Germline lookup yields CDR1 MNHEY and CDR2 SVGAGI. The CDR3 DNA follows: TGTGCCAGCAGTTACAGGGACAGACCAAATTCACCCCTCCACTTT. Its translation is CASSYRDRPNSPLHF.

The chain has TRBV3-1 (or the pseudogene TRBV3-2) and TRBJ2-1; 10 bases agree with TRBD2. The CDR3 is 18 residues long. Germline trimming cut 0 bases from V and 5 bases from J; bases unmatched to any gene: 10. Germline V gives CDR1 LGHDT, CDR2 YNNKEL (reference sequence). The CDR3 region has the DNA TGTGCCAGCAGCCAAGAAAGCAGTCTAGCGGGAGTCGACAATGAGCAGTTCTTC. It is translated as CASSQESSLAGVDNEQFF.

This clone was picked up a small number of times. The rearrangement links TRBV24-1 to TRBJ2-3; D is undetermined. V was cut by 0 bases and J by 3 bases, with 3 bases left in between. Germline-derived CDR1 and CDR2 are KGHDR and SFDVKD. The CDR3 has 13 amino acids. CDR3 in DNA: TGTGCCACCAGTGATTTGCGGACAGATACGCAGTATTTT. Translating it yields CATSDLRTDTQYF.

This rearrangement joins TRBV12-5 to TRBJ2-1; D unresolved. V was clipped by 5 bases and J by 6 bases, with 17 bases between them. There are 15 residues in the CDR3. Germline lookup yields CDR1 LGHNT and CDR2 FRNRAP. CDR3 in amino acids: CASGQTLLGGNEQFF. The CDR3 DNA reads as TGTGCTAGTGGTCAAACCTTGCTAGGTGGCAATGAGCAGTTCTTC.

In its sample, this clone was seen a few times. The chain carries TRBV11-3 and TRBJ2-7; 7 nucleotides match TRBD1. The ends lost 2 bases at V and 3 bases at J; junction bases unmatched: 4. The V gene's germline CDR1 is SGHNT and CDR2 YENEEA. The CDR3 runs 14 residues. In DNA form, the CDR3 reads TGTGCCAGCAGCTTACACAGGGGAAACTACGAGCAGTACTTC. Protein product: CASSLHRGNYEQYF.